The following is a T cell receptor (beta chain) sequence with its context. Its antigen remains undetermined. Per-base qualities were not stored, and no clone one base away is much larger. The CDR3 regions of human TCRbeta chains were subjected to immunosequencing. The authors' pipeline ran thus. Repertoire TCRs were checked for matches against a reference library of SARS-CoV-2-specific TCRs that had been generated using the MIRA antigen-specificity platform. Breadth was defined as the fraction of unique TCRs that were SARS-CoV-2-associated. Depth was defined as the fraction of total T cells that were SARS-CoV-2-associated. Using the MIRA data, each spike-specific TCR was assigned both to the spike region to which the TCR was reactive and to a CD4 or CD8 class. Log10-transformed breadth and depth values were compared by one-way ANOVA with Sidak's multiple comparisons tests. The immuneACCESS repertoire file appears here via TCRdb, limited to in-frame rearrangements. These files lack a portion of the clones; in checked studies, under half of the deficit traces to unresolved V genes, and the cause of the others is not known. The DNA gave D and trimming, while V, J and clone size come from that table. In this sample the table shows about 150,000 clones, more than 85% of which occur a single time. The ten biggest clones cover 3% to 4% of the sample.

At the junction V is shortened by 4 bases and J by 5 bases; bases outside the gene matches: 10. The germline V gene supplies CDR1 SGDLS and CDR2 YYNGEE. Including cysteine and phenylalanine, the CDR3 has 15 amino acids. Left in the record is the CDR3 DNA by itself, 45 bases read in frame from the first base. Explained via the paper, the time point label denotes: about 28 days (+/-7) after the second vaccine dose. Because spike-specific TCR depth and breadth did not differ between the two schedules, AZD1222 recipients who got a second dose at roughly 4 weeks were pooled with those who got a second dose at roughly 12 weeks. Vaccinee samples were obtained from the UK trials COV001 and COV002, which included a single-blind randomized controlled phase 2/3 trial of AZD1222 (ChAdOx1 nCoV-19) in healthy adults. Trial participant PBMC samples were collected at day 0 and day 28 after the second dose for TCRbeta chain sequencing.

These data belong to a study of T cell responses to AZD1222 COVID-19 vaccine (TCRdb year 2021). About the investigation overall: A total of 233 trial participants underwent TCR sequencing, of whom 200 to 220 had received two doses of AZD1222 and 26 had received two doses of the MenACWY control vaccine. Trial participants were enrolled by age into 18-55, 56-69 and 70-plus year subgroups, with approximately 150, 30 and 60 TCR-sequenced participants respectively.

Broad study findings and their caveats: Spike-specific TCR breadth and depth rose significantly after two AZD1222 doses compared with day 0 and with MenACWY recipients. In the small 56-69-year group, the increase in depth fell short of significance, most likely because of low power. Conclusions about previously exposed vaccinees are limited because only six or seven AZD1222 recipients were SARS-CoV-2 seropositive at baseline. Nearly half of unique spike-specific TCRs reportedly recognized epitopes outside regions mutated in the B.1.351 and B.1.1.7 variants. Because no day 14 peak-response samples were available, repertoires were characterized only after the peak T cell response. Participants were mostly white British and included more females than males, and it was suggested by the authors that clonal diversity may have been underestimated. CD4 TCRs associated with the vaccine covered the entire spike protein, and the dominant responses were in regions 160-218 and 743-854.

The material sequenced was peripheral blood, taken 28 days after the second AZD1222 dose. The receptor comes from an adult who received the AZD1222 COVID-19 vaccine. In this chain, TRBV9 is recombined with TRBJ2-7; 9 nucleotides in the junction match TRBD1. The CDR3 reads CASSTKTGGVDEQYF. The DNA reads as follows: TGTGCCAGCAGCACCAAGACAGGGGGTGTCGACGAGCAGTACTTC.